This T cell receptor (beta chain) is drawn from a study of graft-versus-host responses after intestinal transplantation. A note on this clone: The antigen is not known.

Measured with immunoSEQ multiplex PCR; TCRdb has only the in-frame clones, and not every one. The table has about 120,000 clones, just under 95% seen once. The CDR3 spans 15 residues. Trimming removed 2 bases from V and 4 bases from J, with 14 bases in between. Germline V CDR1 and CDR2: KGHSH, LQKENI. The source was unstimulated CD4+ T cells sorted from spleen or lymph node cells, collected before intestinal transplant. This TCR came from a human donor who received an intestinal transplant. V is TRBV18 and J is TRBJ1-2; D not certain. The CDR3 DNA follows: TGTGCCAGCTCACCAGGGGTCCGATCTTTCTATGGCTACACCTTC. It yields the protein CASSPGVRSFYGYTF.